The entry below describes one T cell receptor beta chain. Its target is unknown. This record comes from a study of beta chain features in type 1 diabetes. General study points: Type 1 diabetes patients had moderately but significantly shorter TCRB CDR3s in all four CD4+ subsets.

The authors reverse transcribed all of the isolated RNA, so sequencing captured expressed TCRB transcripts. The data were produced by immunoSEQ multiplex PCR, yet TCRdb's version contains in-frame clones alone and is incomplete. The top ten clones hold roughly 0.019% of a sample with 200,000 to 250,000 clones, about 15% of them seen once. Trimming cost V 8 bases and J 4 bases; bases outside gene matches: 9. The CDR3 sequence is 14 residues long. Germline CDR1 reads WSHSY; CDR2 reads SAAADI. V is TRBV10-2 and J is TRBJ2-3, with 7 bases that match TRBD2. Source material: naive CD4+ T cells from blood. This sequence was found in a man aged 25-45 years with type 1 diabetes. CDR3 residues: CASSERGRADTQYF. Here the CDR3 DNA reads TGCGCCAGCTCCGAGCGGGGCAGGGCAGATACGCAGTATTTT.